These 27 T cell receptor beta chains were sequenced from one sample in a study of OX40 agonist ivuxolimab in advanced cancers. Sequencing was performed with immunoSEQ multiplex PCR; in TCRdb, only in-frame clones are kept and a portion is missing. The table has about 13,000 clones, over 70% seen once; the top ten hold around 24%. The material sequenced was CD4+ or CD8+ T cells sorted from blood, taken in a trial of the OX40 agonist ivuxolimab. Every receptor here comes from an adult with an advanced solid tumor such as melanoma, head and neck, liver or kidney cancer.

The chain uses TRBV4-1 and TRBJ1-2; no clear D. The V gene lost 1 base and the J gene lost 8 bases, with 11 bases spanning the gap. Per germline, CDR1 MGHRA and CDR2 YSYEKL. CDR3 length: 13 residues. CDR3 DNA: TGCGCCAGCAGCCAAGTCGGAGGATACGGCTACACCTTC. Residues: CASSQVGGYGYTF.

The chain recombines TRBV28 with TRBJ1-1, with a weak D call TRBD1 (6 bases). The CDR3 has 14 amino acids. Germline loops: CDR1 MDHEN, CDR2 SYDVKM. V lost 7 bases to trimming and J lost 1 base, with 13 bases between them. The CDR3 here is CASNTIGGNTEAFF. CDR3 coding DNA: TGTGCCAGCAATACAATAGGGGGGAACACTGAAGCTTTCTTT.

A single count supports this clone. V gene TRBV27 combines with J gene TRBJ1-6; 9 bases match TRBD1. CDR3 size: 15 residues. The J segment lost 6 bases and the V segment lost 5 bases, leaving 5 bases of the junction unmatched. In germline, CDR1 is MNHEY, CDR2 SMNVEV (reference sequence). The CDR3 nucleotides are TGTGCCAGCAGTCCCGGACAGGGGTTTAATTCACCCCTCCACTTT. Protein: CASSPGQGFNSPLHF.

This clone has just a few counts. This chain joins TRBV30 and TRBJ2-5; the D gene is possibly TRBD1 (5 bases). Per the germline V gene, CDR1 is GTSNPN and CDR2 is SVGIG (reference sequence). This CDR3 is 13 amino acids long. V was trimmed by 0 bases and J by 5 bases, leaving 10 bases between them. CDR3 DNA: TGTGCCTGGAGTGTAGGGGTTTCGGAGACCCAGTACTTC. Its translation is CAWSVGVSETQYF.

The chain combines TRBV27 with TRBJ2-7; D is possibly TRBD2 (6 bases). This CDR3 is 18 amino acids long. The germline V and J ends were trimmed by 5 bases and 1 base, with 24 bases remaining between them. CDR1 is MNHEY and CDR2 is SMNVEV in the germline V gene (reference sequence). CDR3 DNA: TGTGCCAGCAGTCCGATAACTTCCGCCGGGACTGAGTCCTACGAGCAGTACTTC. Translating it yields CASSPITSAGTESYEQYF.

The rearrangement links TRBV27 to TRBJ2-1, with D possibly TRBD2 on 7 matching bases. The V end lost 2 bases, the J end lost 4 bases, and 12 bases lay between the germline ends. This CDR3 spans 15 amino acids. Germline loops: CDR1 MNHEY, CDR2 SMNVEV (reference sequence). Here the CDR3 reads CASSLRGGAYNEQFF. DNA for the CDR3: TGTGCCAGCAGTTTAAGGGGGGGCGCTTACAATGAGCAGTTCTTC.

The genes are TRBV2 and TRBJ2-5, with 7 bases that match TRBD2. The J call is uncertain, as TRBJ2-7 better fits the DNA end. This CDR3 has 17 amino acids. The germline gives CDR1 SNHLY, CDR2 FYNNEI. CDR3 sequence (DNA): TGTGCCAGCAGTGAAGTTGGCGGGCTAGCGGACTCCTACGAGCAGTACTTC. It translates to CASSEVGGLADSYEQYF.

This clone has just one count. The chain couples TRBV6-5 to TRBJ2-7, with D perhaps matching TRBD1 (5 bases). Trimming shortened V by 7 bases and J by 2 bases, and 18 bases separated the two germline ends. CDR1 MNHEY and CDR2 SVGAGI come from the germline V gene. CDR3 size: 15 residues. CDR3 protein: CASKPYQLTAYEQYF. The CDR3 region has the DNA TGTGCCAGCAAGCCTTACCAGTTGACAGCCTACGAGCAGTACTTC.

The chain uses TRBV9 and TRBJ1-1; D is undetermined. The CDR3 is made up of 20 amino acids. The germline gives CDR1 SGDLS, CDR2 YYNGEE. V was trimmed by 3 bases and J by 0 bases, leaving 27 bases between them. The CDR3 coding sequence is TGTGCCAGCAGCGACCCTGTTGGTGTTGGGAGGGAGTACATGAACACTGAAGCTTTCTTT. Protein sequence: CASSDPVGVGREYMNTEAFF.

The V and J genes are TRBV27 and TRBJ1-5; D is unresolved. There are 14 residues in the CDR3. V lost 7 bases to trimming and J lost 4 bases, with 14 bases between them. Per the germline V gene, CDR1 is MNHEY and CDR2 is SMNVEV (reference sequence). DNA for the CDR3: TGTGCCAGCATGAACTTACAGAAGAATCAGCCCCAGCATTTT. Protein: CASMNLQKNQPQHF.

The chain combines TRBV2 with TRBJ1-2; D gene unclear. Per the germline V gene, CDR1 is SNHLY and CDR2 is FYNNEI. The CDR3 length is 12 residues. The germline V and J ends were trimmed by 2 bases and 4 bases, with 5 bases remaining between them. The CDR3 reads CASSESSYGYTF. The CDR3 DNA reads TGTGCCAGCAGTGAATCCAGCTATGGCTACACCTTC.

This rearrangement joins TRBV27 to TRBJ1-1; TRBD1 matches at 7 bases. With 3 bases clipped from V and 6 bases from J, the junction kept 7 bases outside the gene matches. The CDR3 consists of 14 residues. Germline lookup yields CDR1 MNHEY and CDR2 SMNVEV (reference sequence). The CDR3 protein is CASSFRGQASEAFF. In DNA, the CDR3 is TGTGCCAGCAGTTTTAGAGGACAGGCGTCTGAAGCTTTCTTT.

V gene TRBV29-1 combines with J gene TRBJ2-5; D assignment may be TRBD1 or TRBD2 (5 bases each). V was trimmed by 3 bases and J by 5 bases, leaving 19 bases between them. The germline gives CDR1 SQVTM, CDR2 ANQGSEA. This CDR3 region has 15 residues. CDR3 loop: CSVDGRETEWETQYF. The CDR3 DNA is TGCAGCGTTGATGGCAGGGAGACCGAGTGGGAGACCCAGTACTTC.

This clone was detected only once. The chain combines TRBV9 with TRBJ2-5, with D perhaps matching TRBD1 (5 bases). The V gene's germline CDR1 is SGDLS and CDR2 YYNGEE. CDR3 length: 15 residues. V lost 2 bases to trimming and J lost 5 bases, with 16 bases between them. CDR3 sequence reads: CASSVGPQNRETQYF. In nucleotides, the CDR3 is TGTGCCAGCAGCGTGGGCCCACAAAACAGGGAGACCCAGTACTTC.

The J gene is TRBJ1-6, the V gene TRBV27; unclear D gene. CDR3 size: 16 residues. V gave up 5 bases and J gave up 8 bases, with 19 bases separating them. The germline CDR1 and CDR2 sequences are MNHEY and SMNVEV (reference sequence). This CDR3 reads CASSQVLGRRDSPLHF. The CDR3 bases are TGTGCCAGCAGTCAAGTCTTGGGCAGGCGGGATTCACCCCTCCACTTT.

This clone came up a few times. The chain uses TRBV5-3 and TRBJ2-3; D is uncertain. TRBV5-3 qualifies as an ORF whose function is uncertain. V was clipped by 4 bases and J by 0 bases, with 21 bases between them. The CDR3 length is 18 residues. The CDR3 is CARSMDSPHYSSTDTQYF. For the CDR3, the DNA is TGTGCCAGAAGCATGGATTCGCCACACTACTCCAGCACAGATACGCAGTATTTT.

This clone was detected only a few times. The J gene is TRBJ2-7, the V gene TRBV28, with TRBD1 identical over 7 bases. The CDR3 is made up of 13 amino acids. The ends lost 6 bases at V and 3 bases at J; junction bases unmatched: 5. CDR1 and CDR2 from the germline V gene are MDHEN and SYDVKM. For the CDR3, the DNA is TGTGCCAGCAGGGACCCAGGGGGCTACGAGCAGTACTTC. Its protein is CASRDPGGYEQYF.

This chain connects TRBV6-1 to TRBJ2-1, with 10 positions matching TRBD1. The CDR3 length is 15 residues. The V and J ends lost 7 bases and 4 bases, in that order; junction bases with no gene match: 7. CDR1 and CDR2 from the germline V gene are MNHNS and SASEGT. This CDR3 is CASTQTGGPYNEQFF. The DNA of the CDR3 is TGTGCCAGCACCCAGACAGGGGGCCCTTACAATGAGCAGTTCTTC.

The chain carries TRBV27 and TRBJ2-1, with D hard to call. The germline V gene encodes CDR1 MNHEY and CDR2 SMNVEV (reference sequence). The CDR3 runs to 12 residues. V lost 2 bases, J lost 3 bases, and 2 bases lay in between. The chain's CDR3 is CASSLNYNEQFF. The CDR3 DNA is TGTGCCAGCAGTTTAAACTACAATGAGCAGTTCTTC.

V is TRBV5-1 and J is TRBJ2-1, with D perhaps matching TRBD1 (6 bases). In germline, CDR1 is SGHRS, CDR2 YFSETQ. CDR3 length: 18 residues. V lost 1 base and J lost 8, with 25 bases in between. CDR3 sequence reads: CASSLYMVGTIEGDEQFF. CDR3 sequence (DNA): TGCGCCAGCAGCTTGTATATGGTAGGGACCATCGAGGGGGATGAGCAGTTCTTC.

The DNA of the CDR3 is TGCGCCAGCAGGATCGTAGGGGGCGGTGAAGCTTTCTTT. This codes for CASRIVGGGEAFF. The rearrangement joins TRBV4-1 to TRBJ1-1; 7 bases agree with TRBD1. Per germline, CDR1 MGHRA and CDR2 YSYEKL. The trim removed 6 bases at V and 7 bases at J, leaving 8 bases unmatched. The length of the CDR3 is 13 residues.

The chain is built from TRBV27 and TRBJ2-7; D gene unclear. CDR1 MNHEY and CDR2 SMNVEV come from the germline V gene (reference sequence). V gave up 0 bases and J gave up 4 bases, with 10 bases separating them. The CDR3 contains 14 residues. The CDR3 nucleotides read TGTGCCAGCAGTTTATCCCTTCGACATTACGAGCAGTACTTC. It is translated as CASSLSLRHYEQYF.

The V and J genes are TRBV11-1 and TRBJ2-7; 7 nucleotides line up with TRBD1. V lost 3 bases, J lost 1 base, and 3 bases stayed unmatched. CDR1 SGHAT and CDR2 FQDESV come from the germline V gene (reference sequence). CDR3 size: 14 residues. The CDR3 coding sequence is TGTGCCAGCAGCTTCGGGACAGAATCCTACGAGCAGTACTTC. Amino acids: CASSFGTESYEQYF.

This sequence joins TRBV21-1 and TRBJ1-1. TRBV21-1 is noted as a pseudogene. The CDR3 consists of 14 residues. CDR3 DNA sequence: TGTGCCAGCAGCAATGGTAGAATGAACACTGAAGCTTTCTTT. Translation gives CASSNGRMNTEAFF.

This clone was recorded a few times. This chain uses TRBV9 with TRBJ2-4, with D perhaps TRBD1 (5 bases). Germline V gives CDR1 SGDLS, CDR2 YYNGEE. This CDR3 region has 13 residues. With 3 bases removed from V and 5 bases from J, the gap between germline ends came to 9 bases. The CDR3 protein is CASSAGQENIQYF. DNA of the CDR3: TGTGCCAGCAGCGCCGGACAAGAAAACATTCAGTACTTC.

The CDR3 here is CASREPGQGIDEQYF. CDR3 nucleotide sequence: TGTGCCAGCAGGGAACCGGGACAGGGCATCGACGAGCAGTACTTC. This chain connects TRBV28 to TRBJ2-7; the match to TRBD1 covers 9 bases. The trim removed 6 bases at V and 5 bases at J, leaving 11 bases unmatched. Germline assignment: CDR1 MDHEN and CDR2 SYDVKM. The CDR3 sequence is 15 residues long.

This rearrangement joins TRBV2 to TRBJ2-2; no clear D gene. V shed 9 bases and J shed 4 bases, with 9 bases lying between them. The CDR3 covers 12 residues. From germline, CDR1 is SNHLY and CDR2 FYNNEI. The CDR3 loop is CARMTSTGELFF. DNA of the CDR3: TGTGCCAGGATGACTTCCACCGGGGAGCTGTTTTTT.